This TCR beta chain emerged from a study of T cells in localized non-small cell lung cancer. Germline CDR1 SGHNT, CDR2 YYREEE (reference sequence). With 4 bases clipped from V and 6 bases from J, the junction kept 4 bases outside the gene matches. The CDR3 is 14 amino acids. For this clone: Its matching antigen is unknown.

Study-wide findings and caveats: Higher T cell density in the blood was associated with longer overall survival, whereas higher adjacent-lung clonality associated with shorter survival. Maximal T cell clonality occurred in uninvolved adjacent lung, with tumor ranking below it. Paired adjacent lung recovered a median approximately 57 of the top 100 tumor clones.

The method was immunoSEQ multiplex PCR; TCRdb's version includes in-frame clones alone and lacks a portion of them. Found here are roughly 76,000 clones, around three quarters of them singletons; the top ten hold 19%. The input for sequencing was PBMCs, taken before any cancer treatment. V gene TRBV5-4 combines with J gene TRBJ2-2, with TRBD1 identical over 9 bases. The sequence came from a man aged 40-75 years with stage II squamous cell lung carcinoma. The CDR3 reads CASSQGQGPGELFF. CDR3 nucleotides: TGTGCCAGCAGCCAGGGACAGGGTCCCGGGGAGCTGTTTTTT.